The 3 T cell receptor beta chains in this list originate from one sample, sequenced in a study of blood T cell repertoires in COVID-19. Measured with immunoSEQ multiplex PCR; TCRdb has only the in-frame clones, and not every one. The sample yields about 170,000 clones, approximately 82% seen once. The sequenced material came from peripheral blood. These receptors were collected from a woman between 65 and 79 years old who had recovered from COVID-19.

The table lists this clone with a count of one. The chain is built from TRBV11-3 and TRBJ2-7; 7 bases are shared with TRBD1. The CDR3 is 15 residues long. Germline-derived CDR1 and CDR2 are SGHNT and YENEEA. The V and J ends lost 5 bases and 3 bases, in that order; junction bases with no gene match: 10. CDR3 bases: TGTGCCAGCAGCCCTGGGGGACAGTCCCACTACGAGCAGTACTTC. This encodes CASSPGGQSHYEQYF.

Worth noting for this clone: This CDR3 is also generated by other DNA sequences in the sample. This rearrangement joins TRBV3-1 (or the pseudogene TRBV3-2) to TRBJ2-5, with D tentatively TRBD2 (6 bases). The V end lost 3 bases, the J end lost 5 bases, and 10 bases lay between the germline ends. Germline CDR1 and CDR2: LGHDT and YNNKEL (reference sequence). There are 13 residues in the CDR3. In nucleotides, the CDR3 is TGTGCCAGCAGCCAGCGGGGAGGCGAGACCCAGTACTTC. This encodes CASSQRGGETQYF.

CDR3 loop: CATSGRLTSYEQYF. In nucleotides, the CDR3 is TGTGCCACCTCCGGCAGGCTGACCTCCTACGAGCAGTACTTC. This chain joins TRBV15 and TRBJ2-7; no clear D. The V gene's germline CDR1 is LNHNV and CDR2 YYDKDF (reference sequence). The CDR3 spans 14 residues. With 8 bases removed from V and 0 bases from J, the gap between germline ends came to 14 bases.